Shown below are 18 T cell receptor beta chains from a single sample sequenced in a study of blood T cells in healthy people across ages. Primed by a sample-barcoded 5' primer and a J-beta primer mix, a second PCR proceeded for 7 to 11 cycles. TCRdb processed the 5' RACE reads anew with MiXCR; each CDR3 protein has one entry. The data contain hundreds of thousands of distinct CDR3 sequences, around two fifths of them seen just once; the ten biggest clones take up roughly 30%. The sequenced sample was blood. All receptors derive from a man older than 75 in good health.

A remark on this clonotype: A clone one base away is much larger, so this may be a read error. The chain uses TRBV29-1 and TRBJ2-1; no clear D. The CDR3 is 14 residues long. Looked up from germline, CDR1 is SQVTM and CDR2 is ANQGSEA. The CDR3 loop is CSVESRTSYNGQFF. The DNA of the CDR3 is TGCAGCGTTGAAAGCAGGACCTCCTACAATGGGCAGTTCTTC.

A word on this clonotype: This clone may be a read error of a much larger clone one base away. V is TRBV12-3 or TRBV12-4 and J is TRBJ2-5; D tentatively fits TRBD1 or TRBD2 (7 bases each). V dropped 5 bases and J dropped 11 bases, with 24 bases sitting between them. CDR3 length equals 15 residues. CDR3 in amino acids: CASSVLRGGASEQYF. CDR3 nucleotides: TGTGCCAGCAGTGTCCTCAGGGGGGGGGCGTCTGAGCAGTACTTC.

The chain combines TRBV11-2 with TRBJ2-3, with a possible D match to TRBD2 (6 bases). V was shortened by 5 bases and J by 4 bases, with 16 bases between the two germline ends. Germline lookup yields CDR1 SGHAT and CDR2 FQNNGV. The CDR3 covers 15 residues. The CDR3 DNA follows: TGTGCCAGCAGCCCCGGGACTCCTAGCCCAGATACGCAGTATTTT. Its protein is CASSPGTPSPDTQYF.

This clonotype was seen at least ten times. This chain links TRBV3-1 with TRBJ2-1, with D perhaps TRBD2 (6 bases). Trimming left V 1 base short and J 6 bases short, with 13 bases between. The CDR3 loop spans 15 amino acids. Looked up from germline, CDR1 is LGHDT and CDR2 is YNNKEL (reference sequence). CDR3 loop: CASSQGAGPSNEQFF. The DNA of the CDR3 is TGTGCCAGCAGCCAAGGGGCGGGACCCAGCAATGAGCAGTTCTTC.

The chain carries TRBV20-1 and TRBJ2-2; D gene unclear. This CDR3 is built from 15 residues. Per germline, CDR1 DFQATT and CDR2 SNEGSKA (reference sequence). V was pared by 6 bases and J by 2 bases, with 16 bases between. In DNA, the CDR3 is TGCAGTGCCCTTTCGTTCAAATCTAACACCGGGGAGCTGTTTTTT. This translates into CSALSFKSNTGELFF.

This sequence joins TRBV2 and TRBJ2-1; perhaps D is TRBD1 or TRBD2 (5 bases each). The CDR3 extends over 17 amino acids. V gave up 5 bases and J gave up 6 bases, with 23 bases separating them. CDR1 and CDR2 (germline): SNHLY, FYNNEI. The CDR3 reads CASSFVPGTGACNEQFF. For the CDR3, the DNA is TGTGCCAGCAGTTTCGTACCTGGGACCGGAGCCTGCAATGAGCAGTTCTTC.

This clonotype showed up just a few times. CDR3 loop: CSAYRGAKNIQYF. DNA of the CDR3: TGCAGTGCTTACAGGGGGGCCAAAAACATTCAGTACTTC. The rearrangement links TRBV20-1 to TRBJ2-4; TRBD1 agrees at 8 bases. The CDR3 consists of 13 residues. V trimming: 5 bases; J trimming: 1 base; junction bases outside the gene matches: 1. Germline values: CDR1 DFQATT, CDR2 SNEGSKA (reference sequence).

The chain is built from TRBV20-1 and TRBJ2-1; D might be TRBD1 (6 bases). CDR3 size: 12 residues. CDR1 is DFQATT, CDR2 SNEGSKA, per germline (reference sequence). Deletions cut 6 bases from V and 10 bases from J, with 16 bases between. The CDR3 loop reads CSAGDIPYEQFF. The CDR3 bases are TGCAGTGCAGGGGACATACCCTACGAGCAGTTCTTC.

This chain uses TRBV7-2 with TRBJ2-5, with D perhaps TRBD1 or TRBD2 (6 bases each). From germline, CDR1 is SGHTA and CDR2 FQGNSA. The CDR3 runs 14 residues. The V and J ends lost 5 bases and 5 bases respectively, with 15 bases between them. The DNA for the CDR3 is TGTGCCAGCAGCGTTAGGGGGGTTCAGGAGACCCAGTACTTC. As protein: CASSVRGVQETQYF.

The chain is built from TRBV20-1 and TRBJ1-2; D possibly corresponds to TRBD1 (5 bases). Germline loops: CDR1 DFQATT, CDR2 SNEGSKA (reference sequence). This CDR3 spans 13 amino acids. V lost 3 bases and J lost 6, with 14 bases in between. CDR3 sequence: CSASMGRGDGYTF. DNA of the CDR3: TGCAGTGCTAGTATGGGTCGGGGGGATGGCTACACCTTC.

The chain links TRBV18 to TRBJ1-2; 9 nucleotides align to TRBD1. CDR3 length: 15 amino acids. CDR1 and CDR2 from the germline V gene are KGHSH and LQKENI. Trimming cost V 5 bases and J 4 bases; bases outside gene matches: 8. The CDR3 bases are TGTGCCAGCTCAGCCGGGACAGGGACTTCCTATGGCTACACCTTC. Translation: CASSAGTGTSYGYTF.

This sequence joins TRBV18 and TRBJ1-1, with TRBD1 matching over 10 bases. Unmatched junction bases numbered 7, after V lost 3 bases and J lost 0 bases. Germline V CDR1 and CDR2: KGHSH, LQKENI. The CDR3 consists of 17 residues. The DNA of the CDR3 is TGTGCCAGCTCACCTCCGGGACAGGGGATCTTGAACACTGAAGCTTTCTTT. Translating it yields CASSPPGQGILNTEAFF.

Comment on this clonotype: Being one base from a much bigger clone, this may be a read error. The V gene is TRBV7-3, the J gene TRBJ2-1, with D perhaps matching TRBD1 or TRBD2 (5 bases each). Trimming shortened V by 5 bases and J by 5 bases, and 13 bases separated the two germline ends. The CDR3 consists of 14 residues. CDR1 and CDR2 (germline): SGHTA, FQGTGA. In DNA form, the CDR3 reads TGTGCCAGCAGCCCCCCAGGGACGGACAATGAGCAGTTCTTC. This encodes CASSPPGTDNEQFF.

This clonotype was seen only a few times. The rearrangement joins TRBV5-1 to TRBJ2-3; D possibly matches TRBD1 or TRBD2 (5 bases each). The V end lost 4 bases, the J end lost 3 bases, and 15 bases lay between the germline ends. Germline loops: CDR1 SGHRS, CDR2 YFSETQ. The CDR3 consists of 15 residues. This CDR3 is CASSPRGAQTDTQYF. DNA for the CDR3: TGCGCCAGCAGCCCGAGGGGCGCCCAGACAGATACGCAGTATTTT.

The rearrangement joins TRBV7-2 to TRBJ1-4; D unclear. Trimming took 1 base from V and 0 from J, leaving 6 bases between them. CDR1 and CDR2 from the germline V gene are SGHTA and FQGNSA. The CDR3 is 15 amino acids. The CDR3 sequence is CASSLELATNEKLFF. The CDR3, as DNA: TGTGCCAGCAGCTTAGAATTGGCAACTAATGAAAAACTGTTTTTT.

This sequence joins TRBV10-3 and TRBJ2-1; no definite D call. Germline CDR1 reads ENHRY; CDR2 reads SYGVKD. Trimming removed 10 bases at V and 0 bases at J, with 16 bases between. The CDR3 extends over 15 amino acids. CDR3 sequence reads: CATLLGTGSYNEQFF. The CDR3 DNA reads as TGTGCCACCCTTTTGGGCACCGGCTCCTACAATGAGCAGTTCTTC.

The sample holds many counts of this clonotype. The CDR3 DNA sequence: TGTGCCAGCAGTGGGTCCCCGGCTGGGGCCAACGTCCTGACTTTC. This translates into CASSGSPAGANVLTF. The chain links TRBV25-1 to TRBJ2-6; D remains ambiguous. This CDR3 is built from 15 residues. Germline loops: CDR1 MGHDK, CDR2 SYGVNS. The V gene lost 4 bases and the J gene lost 2 bases, with 9 bases spanning the gap.

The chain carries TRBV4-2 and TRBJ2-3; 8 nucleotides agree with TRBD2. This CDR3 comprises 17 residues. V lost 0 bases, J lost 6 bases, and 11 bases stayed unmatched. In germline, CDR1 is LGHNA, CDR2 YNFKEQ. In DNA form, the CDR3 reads TGTGCCAGCAGCCAAGATCTGTCCGCGGGGGGAAGGGATACGCAGTATTTT. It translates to CASSQDLSAGGRDTQYF.